This passage covers 26 T cell receptor beta chains from one sample sequenced in a study of CD8+CD57+ T cells in acquired aplastic anemia. Genomic DNA acted as the template from which TCR beta VDJ combination and CDR3 sequence profiling were carried out. Using its own MiXCR run on the reads, TCRdb lists one record per CDR3 protein. The repertoire includes about 140,000 distinct CDR3 sequences, more than 35% of them detected once, and 8.4% sits in the top ten. Input material: sorted CD4+, CD8+, or CD8+CD57+ T cells (not recorded which) from PBMCs. The receptor source for this set is a human donor in good health, serving as a control.

In DNA, the CDR3 is TGTGCCATCAGTCAGGGGTCCTACGAGCAGTACTTC. Translation gives CAISQGSYEQYF. The gene calls are TRBV10-3 and TRBJ2-7, with D perhaps matching TRBD1 (6 bases). V was cut by 5 bases and J by 1 base, with 6 bases left in between. Looked up from germline, CDR1 is ENHRY and CDR2 is SYGVKD. The CDR3 length is 12 residues.

This clonotype has just one count. Being one base from a much bigger clone, this may be a read error. The gene calls are TRBV5-1 and TRBJ2-6; D is unclear. The germline CDR1 and CDR2 sequences are SGHRS and YFSETQ. Deletions cut 3 bases from V and 0 bases from J, with 7 bases between. The CDR3 totals 15 residues. This CDR3 reads CASSSYSSGANVLTF. CDR3 DNA: TGCGCCAGCAGCTCATACAGCTCTGGGGCCAACGTCCTGACTTTC.

V is TRBV7-3 and J is TRBJ1-6, with TRBD1 matching over 9 bases. Germline assignment: CDR1 SGHTA and CDR2 FQGTGA. V shed 3 bases, J shed 7 bases, and the junction held 4 bases outside the gene matches. The CDR3 extends over 15 amino acids. The CDR3 region has the DNA TGTGCCAGCAGCTTGAGCGGACAGGGGAATTCACCCCTCCACTTT. It translates to CASSLSGQGNSPLHF. Combining the CDR3 with reference TRBV7-3 and TRBJ1-6 gives the whole variable domain GAGVSQTPSNKVTEKGKYVELRCDPISGHTALYWYRQSLGQGPEFLIYFQGTGAADDSGLPNDRFFAVRPEGSVSTLKIQRTERGDSAVYLCASSLSGQGNSPLHFGNGTRLTVT.

The gene calls are TRBV7-2 and TRBJ2-3; D remains unclear. The V and J ends lost 0 bases and 2 bases respectively, with 9 bases between them. Looked up from germline, CDR1 is SGHTA and CDR2 is FQGNSA. This CDR3 has 15 amino acids. The CDR3 bases are TGTGCCAGCAGCTTAGCGACTGGACCCACAGATACGCAGTATTTT. Its protein product is CASSLATGPTDTQYF.

This chain links TRBV19 with TRBJ1-2, with TRBD1 identical over 10 bases. Germline CDR1 LNHDA, CDR2 SQIVND (reference sequence). V dropped 5 bases and J dropped 4; count of bases not matched to a gene: 4. The CDR3 consists of 14 residues. The CDR3 DNA reads as TGTGCCAGTAGTCAACGGACAGGGGGCTATGGCTACACCTTC. Its protein is CASSQRTGGYGYTF.

This clonotype was detected ten times or more. The V call is TRBV19, the J call TRBJ1-2; 11 bases agree with TRBD1. The trim removed 3 bases at V and 10 bases at J, leaving 4 bases unmatched. The CDR3 runs to 13 residues. Per germline, CDR1 LNHDA and CDR2 SQIVND (reference sequence). CDR3 in amino acids: CASSIGQGADYTF. Written as DNA, the CDR3 is TGTGCCAGTAGTATCGGACAGGGGGCGGACTACACCTTC.

The V gene is TRBV11-2, the J gene TRBJ1-6, with D possibly TRBD1 on 5 matching bases. The CDR3 runs 17 residues. V was cut by 5 bases and J by 3 bases, with 17 bases left in between. Germline values: CDR1 SGHAT, CDR2 FQNNGV. DNA for the CDR3: TGTGCCAGCAGCCCCCGGGACCCCTCCGACTATAATTCACCCCTCCACTTT. Translating it yields CASSPRDPSDYNSPLHF.

The sample holds many counts of this clonotype. The chain joins TRBV20-1 to TRBJ1-2; D unclear. Per the germline V gene, CDR1 is DFQATT and CDR2 is SNEGSKA (reference sequence). The CDR3 contains 14 residues. Trimming removed 3 bases at V and 2 bases at J, with 13 bases between. The CDR3 reads CSASVGGQNYGYTF. Here the CDR3 DNA reads TGCAGTGCTAGTGTCGGCGGTCAAAACTATGGCTACACCTTC.

This sequence joins TRBV2 and TRBJ2-7; 7 nucleotides line up with TRBD1. Trimming cost V 7 bases and J 2 bases; bases outside gene matches: 8. The CDR3 has 14 residues. The germline gives CDR1 SNHLY, CDR2 FYNNEI. CDR3 in amino acids: CASKLNQGAYEQYF. CDR3 nucleotides: TGTGCCAGCAAACTAAATCAGGGGGCCTACGAGCAGTACTTC.

In this sample, this clonotype turned up many times. The chain recombines TRBV7-9 with TRBJ1-2; the D gene is possibly TRBD1 (6 bases). The CDR3 contains 12 residues. Germline V gene data show CDR1 as SEHNR and CDR2 as FQNEAQ (reference sequence). The ends were cut back, 5 bases at V and 14 bases at J, with 18 bases in the middle. The CDR3 region has the DNA TGTGCCAGCAGCCGAGAGGCGTTTGGACAGACCTTC. Translated: CASSREAFGQTF. Together with reference TRBV7-9 and TRBJ1-2, the CDR3 gives the full variable domain: DTGVSQNPRHKITKRGQNVTFRCDPISEHNRLYWYRQTLGQGPEFLTYFQNEAQLEKSRLLSDRFSAERPKGSFSTLEIQRTEQGDSAMYLCASSREAFGQTFGSGTRLTVV.

A remark on this clonotype: A read error may explain this, as a much larger clone is one base away. The rearrangement joins TRBV9 to TRBJ2-2; D is perhaps TRBD1 or TRBD2 (6 bases each). Germline V gene sequence: CDR1 SGDLS, CDR2 YYNGEE. The length of the CDR3 is 16 residues. The DNA of the CDR3 is TGTCCCAGCAGTCCATTAGGGGGGAGAGCCCTCGGGGAGCTGTTTTTT. Amino acids: CPSSPLGGRALGELFF.

Comment on this clonotype: This sequence may be a read error, since a much larger clone differs from it by one base. The V and J genes are TRBV11-2 and TRBJ2-3, with TRBD2 identical over 11 bases. From germline, CDR1 is SGHAT and CDR2 FQNNGV. The CDR3 sequence is 17 residues long. This chain's CDR3 is CASSLPGTSGWPNTRYF. The CDR3 nucleotides read TGTGCCAGCAGCTTACCCGGGACTAGCGGCTGGCCAAATACGCGGTATTTT.

Ten or more counts support this clonotype. The chain links TRBV5-1 to TRBJ2-5, with 8 bases lining up with TRBD2. V shed 1 base, J shed 3 bases, and the junction held 5 bases outside the gene matches. The germline gives CDR1 SGHRS, CDR2 YFSETQ. This CDR3 is 15 amino acids long. The CDR3 reads CASSLLLADEETQYF. In DNA form, the CDR3 reads TGCGCCAGCAGCTTGTTACTAGCGGACGAAGAGACCCAGTACTTC.

This clonotype has only a few counts. The germline gene is not matched at one end of the junction; a read error may be the cause. The rearrangement links TRBV24-1 to TRBJ1-2, with 7 bases fitting TRBD1. Per the germline V gene, CDR1 is KGHDR and CDR2 is SFDVKD. This CDR3 region has 16 residues. CDR3 nucleotide sequence: TGTGCCAGCAGTCCAGTGATGAAGGGGGCTAGCGGTGGCTACACCTTC. It yields the protein CASSPVMKGASGGYTF.

The gene calls are TRBV20-1 and TRBJ2-5, with D possibly matching TRBD1 (6 bases). Trimming cost V 3 bases and J 4 bases, with 21 bases left between them. This CDR3 spans 16 amino acids. Per germline, CDR1 DFQATT and CDR2 SNEGSKA (reference sequence). This chain's CDR3 is CSASPPTGIIGETQYF. CDR3 sequence (DNA): TGCAGTGCTAGCCCCCCGACAGGTATCATAGGAGAGACCCAGTACTTC.

This clonotype was seen ten or more times. The V and J genes are TRBV5-1 and TRBJ1-2; D not certain. V lost 2 bases, J lost 7 bases, and 12 bases lay in between. In germline, CDR1 is SGHRS, CDR2 YFSETQ. This CDR3 is built from 13 residues. The CDR3 sequence is CASSFSEMAGYTF. CDR3 coding DNA: TGCGCCAGCAGCTTCAGTGAAATGGCTGGCTACACCTTC.

The table lists this clonotype with many counts. V gene TRBV2 combines with J gene TRBJ1-2; 7 bases agree with TRBD1. The V gene's germline CDR1 is SNHLY and CDR2 FYNNEI. The CDR3 loop spans 14 amino acids. Losses at the gene ends were 7 bases for V and 0 bases for J; bases not matched to a gene: 5. CDR3 in DNA: TGTGCCAGCATGAAGGACAGGACTAACTATGGCTACACCTTC. Translated, it gives CASMKDRTNYGYTF.

This clonotype was detected once. A much larger clonotype is one base distant, so this may be a read error. The chain couples TRBV12-3 or TRBV12-4 to TRBJ1-3; the D is unclear. The V and J ends lost 2 bases and 4 bases respectively, with 6 bases between them. The CDR3 runs to 13 residues. The CDR3 DNA follows: TGTGCCAGCAGTTTACGCAGGGGAAACACCATATATTTT. Translated: CASSLRRGNTIYF.

The V call is TRBV2, the J call TRBJ1-6, with TRBD1 matching 9 bases. The V gene's germline CDR1 is SNHLY and CDR2 FYNNEI. After removal of 6 bases from V and 4 bases from J, the junction contained 4 bases not matched to a gene. This CDR3 contains 15 residues. CDR3 coding DNA: TGTGCCAGCAGCTCCGGGACAGGGTATAATTCACCCCTCCACTTT. Its protein product is CASSSGTGYNSPLHF.

About this clonotype: A junction boundary mismatches the germline segment, possibly from a read error. This sequence joins TRBV5-4 and TRBJ1-4, with 12 bases identical to TRBD1. The CDR3 extends over 16 amino acids. Germline V gives CDR1 SGHNT, CDR2 YYREEE (reference sequence). The CDR3 spells CASSAGTGGTNEELFF. CDR3 nucleotide sequence: TGTGCCAGCAGCGCCGGGACAGGGGGCACTAATGAAGAACTGTTTTTT.

This clonotype occurred many times. The chain employs TRBV30 and TRBJ1-2; TRBD1 might be the D (6 bases). V lost 7 bases to trimming and J lost 8 bases, with 17 bases between them. Germline V gene lookup returns CDR1 GTSNPN and CDR2 SVGIG (reference sequence). This CDR3 spans 12 amino acids. In nucleotides, the CDR3 is TGTGCCTCTACCAGGGGACCGGGAGGCTACACCTTC. The encoded protein is CASTRGPGGYTF.

V is TRBV19 and J is TRBJ2-5; D is possibly TRBD1 or TRBD2 (6 bases each). Trimming shortened V by 4 bases and J by 7 bases, and 10 bases separated the two germline ends. This CDR3 has 12 residues. The V gene's germline CDR1 is LNHDA and CDR2 SQIVND (reference sequence). DNA for the CDR3: TGTGCCAGTAGTAACGGGGGCGTGACCCAGTACTTC. Translating it yields CASSNGGVTQYF.

This clonotype was seen repeatedly, ten times or more. This chain uses TRBV3-1 with TRBJ1-2; no definite D call. Germline CDR1 LGHDT, CDR2 YNNKEL (reference sequence). The CDR3 runs to 11 residues. Trimming removed 0 bases at V and 5 bases at J, with 1 base between. This chain's CDR3 is CASSQEYGYTF. CDR3 coding DNA: TGTGCCAGCAGCCAAGAGTATGGCTACACCTTC. The full variable domain, its missing parts supplied by reference TRBV3-1 and TRBJ1-2, is DTAVSQTPKYLVTQMGNDKSIKCEQNLGHDTMYWYKQDSKKFLKIMFSYNNKELIINETVPNRFSPKSPDKAHLNLHINSLELGDSAVYFCASSQEYGYTFGSGTRLTVV.

Many counts were recorded for this clonotype. The chain links TRBV19 to TRBJ1-2; TRBD1 is a possible D gene (6 bases). This CDR3 has 12 amino acids. V was cut by 3 bases and J by 14 bases, with 16 bases left in between. Germline assignment: CDR1 LNHDA and CDR2 SQIVND (reference sequence). This chain's CDR3 is CASSMTQQGRTF. The CDR3, as DNA: TGTGCCAGTAGTATGACCCAACAGGGTCGGACCTTC.

This clonotype appeared many times. The chain employs TRBV19 and TRBJ2-1; D gene ambiguous. The V gene lost 3 bases and the J gene lost 8 bases, with 14 bases spanning the gap. The germline V gene has CDR1 LNHDA and CDR2 SQIVND (reference sequence). This CDR3 contains 14 residues. The CDR3 nucleotides are TGTGCCAGTAGTATGTCCCGGGCCGCAGATGAGCAGTTCTTC. It codes for CASSMSRAADEQFF.

V usage is TRBV2 and J usage is TRBJ1-3, with D uncertain. Germline-derived CDR1 and CDR2 are SNHLY and FYNNEI. The CDR3 contains 15 residues. Trimming left V 4 bases short and J 0 bases short, with 10 bases between. The CDR3 DNA sequence: TGTGCCAGCAGTGCTGGCACCGCCTCTGGAAACACCATATATTTT. Translation: CASSAGTASGNTIYF.